The 17 T cell receptor beta chains below were found in one sample sequenced in a study of OX40 agonist ivuxolimab in advanced cancers. The assay was immunoSEQ multiplex PCR, and TCRdb's table has in-frame clones only and misses some. The repertoire holds fewer than 70,000 clones, approximately 90% seen once, with 16% in the top ten. The specimen comprised CD4+ or CD8+ T cells sorted from blood, sampled in a trial of the OX40 agonist ivuxolimab. Receptors originate from an adult with an advanced solid tumor such as melanoma, head and neck, liver or kidney cancer.

This sequence joins TRBV5-4 and TRBJ1-1, with TRBD1 identical over 7 bases. The CDR3 runs to 14 residues. J gave up 2 bases and V 5 bases, and 6 bases lay outside the gene matches. Germline V gene data show CDR1 as SGHNT and CDR2 as YYREEE (reference sequence). The CDR3 bases are TGTGCCAGCAGAAAACAGGGGCGTAACACTGAAGCTTTCTTT. Amino acid sequence: CASRKQGRNTEAFF.

J is TRBJ2-2 and V is TRBV7-3; D may be TRBD2 (6 bases). Trimming took off 2 bases at V and 0 bases at J, with 7 bases between the two ends. The CDR3 has 15 residues. CDR1 and CDR2 from the germline V gene are SGHTA and FQGTGA. CDR3 nucleotide sequence: TGTGCCAGCAGCTTAGCGGGACCGAACACCGGGGAGCTGTTTTTT. Its protein is CASSLAGPNTGELFF.

The genes are TRBV27 and TRBJ2-5; the match to TRBD1 covers 7 bases. CDR1 is MNHEY and CDR2 is SMNVEV in the germline V gene (reference sequence). The V gene end was trimmed by 5 bases and the J gene end by 4 bases; junction bases not matched to a gene: 10. The CDR3 spans 15 residues. CDR3 region: CASSPIDRAGETQYF. The CDR3 nucleotides are TGTGCCAGCAGTCCGATCGACAGGGCCGGAGAGACCCAGTACTTC.

This clone appeared a single time. The chain links TRBV11-1 to TRBJ2-7; a possible D gene is TRBD1 (6 bases). Germline-derived CDR1 and CDR2 are SGHAT and FQDESV (reference sequence). V was pared by 3 bases and J by 3 bases, with 12 bases between. This CDR3 contains 14 residues. The CDR3 DNA follows: TGTGCCAGCAGCTTTAAACAGGGTATCTACGAGCAGTACTTC. This codes for CASSFKQGIYEQYF.

The chain joins TRBV6-4 to TRBJ1-1; the D gene is possibly TRBD1 (5 bases). Trimming stripped 6 bases from V and 1 base from J, with 9 bases between. CDR1 MRHNA and CDR2 SNTAGT come from the germline V gene. CDR3 length: 13 residues. The DNA for the CDR3 is TGTGCCAGCAGCCTTGACAGGAACACTGAAGCTTTCTTT. It yields the protein CASSLDRNTEAFF.

The V gene is TRBV7-8, the J gene TRBJ2-5, with D unclear. Trimming removed 2 bases at V and 3 bases at J, with 16 bases between. Germline V gene data show CDR1 as SGHVS and CDR2 as FQNEAQ. This CDR3 spans 16 amino acids. The CDR3 nucleotides are TGTGCCAGCAGCTTACGTTCGGGTGACAAAAAAGAGACCCAGTACTTC. Protein product: CASSLRSGDKKETQYF.

J is TRBJ2-7 and V is TRBV28, with D unresolved. This CDR3 spans 12 amino acids. V was clipped by 2 bases and J by 5 bases, with 7 bases between them. Germline lookup yields CDR1 MDHEN and CDR2 SYDVKM. CDR3 in amino acids: CASSLLDHEQYF. The CDR3 nucleotides read TGTGCCAGCAGTTTACTGGACCACGAGCAGTACTTC.

The V and J genes are TRBV27 and TRBJ2-5, with TRBD2 matching 7 bases. The CDR3 length is 13 residues. CDR1 and CDR2 (germline): MNHEY, SMNVEV (reference sequence). J lost 6 bases, V lost 5 bases, and 6 bases had no gene match. The CDR3 reads CASSPRLAQTQYF. CDR3 coding DNA: TGTGCCAGCAGTCCAAGACTAGCACAGACCCAGTACTTC.

V gene TRBV4-1 combines with J gene TRBJ2-1; possibly TRBD1 or TRBD2 for D (7 bases each). This CDR3 spans 17 amino acids. V dropped 0 bases and J dropped 7 bases, with 19 bases sitting between them. CDR1 is MGHRA, CDR2 YSYEKL, per germline. The CDR3 bases are TGCGCCAGCAGCCAAGATGCCCGGCAGGGGGGGAGAAATGAGCAGTTCTTC. Its translation: CASSQDARQGGRNEQFF.

The chain recombines TRBV13 with TRBJ2-2; 9 bases align to TRBD1. Losses at the gene ends were 7 bases for V and 4 bases for J; bases not matched to a gene: 10. The CDR3 is made up of 16 amino acids. Germline CDR1 and CDR2: PRHDT and FYEKMQ (reference sequence). This chain's CDR3 is CASTVGTGISTGELFF. For the CDR3, the DNA is TGTGCCAGCACTGTCGGGACAGGGATTAGCACCGGGGAGCTGTTTTTT.

J is TRBJ2-1 and V is TRBV5-1; 13 positions agree with TRBD2. CDR3 length: 17 residues. V lost 4 bases and J lost 0; bases outside the gene matches: 4. The germline CDR1 and CDR2 sequences are SGHRS and YFSETQ. The CDR3: CASSEGLAGHSYNEQFF. CDR3 coding DNA: TGCGCCAGCAGCGAGGGACTAGCGGGACACTCCTACAATGAGCAGTTCTTC. The full variable domain, rest sourced from reference TRBV5-1 and TRBJ2-1, is KAGVTQTPRYLIKTRGQQVTLSCSPISGHRSVSWYQQTPGQGLQFLFEYFSETQRNKGNFPGRFSGRQFSNSRSEMNVSTLELGDSALYLCASSEGLAGHSYNEQFFGPGTRLTVL.

The J gene is TRBJ2-5, the V gene TRBV9; 10 bases are shared with TRBD1. Trimming cost V 4 bases and J 4 bases; bases outside gene matches: 4. Germline V gene lookup returns CDR1 SGDLS and CDR2 YYNGEE. This CDR3 is 14 amino acids long. The CDR3: CASSPRQGAETQYF. Here the CDR3 DNA reads TGTGCCAGCAGCCCCCGACAGGGGGCAGAGACCCAGTACTTC.

This clone has only one observation. The chain recombines TRBV28 with TRBJ1-1, with D hard to call. The CDR3 extends over 11 amino acids. Germline V lookup: CDR1 MDHEN, CDR2 SYDVKM. V shed 5 bases and J shed 8 bases, with 9 bases lying between them. CDR3 DNA: TGTGCCAGCAGTCTTCAAAGGGAAGCTTTCTTT. It specifies CASSLQREAFF.

V and J are TRBV25-1 and TRBJ2-7; weak D call: TRBD2 (5 bases). The ends were cut back, 5 bases at V and 2 bases at J, with 10 bases in the middle. Germline lookup yields CDR1 MGHDK and CDR2 SYGVNS. The CDR3 consists of 13 residues. CDR3 sequence (DNA): TGTGCCAGCAGTAAGAGCGGTCCCTACGAGCAGTACTTC. It is translated as CASSKSGPYEQYF.

The chain links TRBV28 to TRBJ2-1; D is ambiguous. The germline V and J ends were trimmed by 3 bases and 6 bases, with 15 bases remaining between them. The CDR3 runs 15 residues. In germline, CDR1 is MDHEN, CDR2 SYDVKM. The CDR3 loop reads CASSFDRRPRNEQFF. In DNA form, the CDR3 reads TGTGCCAGCAGTTTCGATCGTAGGCCGCGCAATGAGCAGTTCTTC.

The chain uses TRBV7-2 and TRBJ2-3; 10 nucleotides align to TRBD2. The trim removed 6 bases at V and 4 bases at J, leaving 19 bases unmatched. The CDR3 runs 19 residues. Germline assignment: CDR1 SGHTA and CDR2 FQGNSA. The CDR3 spells CASRQTSGILPVFADTQYF. CDR3 nucleotides: TGTGCCAGCAGGCAAACTAGCGGGATCCTCCCTGTTTTCGCAGATACGCAGTATTTT.

The chain recombines TRBV19 with TRBJ1-4, with 8 bases fitting TRBD1. Germline-derived CDR1 and CDR2 are LNHDA and SQIVND (reference sequence). The CDR3 has 17 amino acids. The junction had 10 bases not matched to a gene; V was cut back by 5 bases and J by 2 bases. The CDR3 region is CASSGTGTGLTNEKLFF. In DNA, the CDR3 is TGTGCCAGTAGTGGAACCGGGACAGGCCTTACTAATGAAAAACTGTTTTTT.